This TCR beta chain stems from a study of siplizumab effects on memory and regulatory T cells. The study, taken as a whole, reports: The authors mapped only a minor fraction of alloreactive clones to unstimulated subsets. Versus over 25% in controls, the mappable alloreactive CD4+ clones averaged nearly 70% Treg-derived with siplizumab. Greater diversity than memory cells seemed evident in naive T cells, which also appeared to be major alloresponse contributors.

With regard to this clone: Its antigen is still unknown.

The germline CDR1 and CDR2 sequences are SQVTM and ANQGSEA. This CDR3 has 14 amino acids. With V trimmed by 7 bases and J by 6 bases, 5 bases remained unmatched. It was 80,000 to 100,000 TCR templates that were assayed per sample. Generated by immunoSEQ multiplex PCR, the TCRdb table keeps only in-frame clones and is missing some. The profile shows about 100,000 clones, around 94% of them singletons. Sequenced sample: Tregs sorted from blood. This chain joins TRBV29-1 and TRBJ2-1, with TRBD2 identical over 14 bases. The origin of this receptor is a human donor in good health. The CDR3 nucleotides read TGCAGCGCCGGCGGGACTAGCGGGAGCAATGAGCAGTTCTTC. This gives the protein CSAGGTSGSNEQFF.